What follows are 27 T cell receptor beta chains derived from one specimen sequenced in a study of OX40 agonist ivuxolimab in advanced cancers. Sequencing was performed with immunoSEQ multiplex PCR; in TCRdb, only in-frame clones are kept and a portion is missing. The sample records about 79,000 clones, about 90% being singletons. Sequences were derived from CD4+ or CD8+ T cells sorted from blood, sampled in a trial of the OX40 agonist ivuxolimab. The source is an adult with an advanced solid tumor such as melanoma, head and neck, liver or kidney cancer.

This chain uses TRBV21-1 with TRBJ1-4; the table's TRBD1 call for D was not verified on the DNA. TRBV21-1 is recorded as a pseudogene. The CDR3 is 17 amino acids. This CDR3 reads CASSSPDREVANEKLFF. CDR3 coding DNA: TGTGCCAGCAGCAGCCCGGACAGGGAGGTTGCTAATGAAAAACTGTTTTTT.

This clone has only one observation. The CDR3 protein is CASSFLRGTGGYGYTF. As DNA, the CDR3 is TGTGCCAGCAGCTTTCTAAGGGGGACAGGGGGCTATGGCTACACCTTC. This chain connects TRBV11-2 to TRBJ1-2; 11 nucleotides agree with TRBD1. Germline V gene data show CDR1 as SGHAT and CDR2 as FQNNGV. Trimming took 3 bases from V and 4 from J; bases not matched to a gene: 7. The CDR3 consists of 16 residues. Using reference TRBV11-2 and TRBJ1-2 for the parts outside the CDR3, the full variable domain is EAGVAQSPRYKIIEKRQSVAFWCNPISGHATLYWYQQILGQGPKLLIQFQNNGVVDDSQLPKDRFSAERLKGVDSTLKIQPAKLEDSAVYLCASSFLRGTGGYGYTFGSGTRLTVV.

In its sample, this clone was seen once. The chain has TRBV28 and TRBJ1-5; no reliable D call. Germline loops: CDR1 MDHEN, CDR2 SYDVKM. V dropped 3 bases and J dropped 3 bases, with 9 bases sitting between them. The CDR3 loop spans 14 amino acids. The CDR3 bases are TGTGCCAGCAGTTTTACGGATGCCAATCAGCCCCAGCATTTT. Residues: CASSFTDANQPQHF. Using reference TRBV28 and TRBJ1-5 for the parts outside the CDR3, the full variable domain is DVKVTQSSRYLVKRTGEKVFLECVQDMDHENMFWYRQDPGLGLRLIYFSYDVKMKEKGDIPEGYSVSREKKERFSLILESASTNQTSMYLCASSFTDANQPQHFGDGTRLSIL.

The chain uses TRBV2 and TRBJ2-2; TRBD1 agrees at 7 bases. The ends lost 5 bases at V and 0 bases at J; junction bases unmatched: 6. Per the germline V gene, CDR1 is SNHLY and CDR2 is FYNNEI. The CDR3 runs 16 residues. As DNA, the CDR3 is TGTGCCAGCAGTTCAACAGGGGCCTCGAACACCGGGGAGCTGTTTTTT. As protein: CASSSTGASNTGELFF.

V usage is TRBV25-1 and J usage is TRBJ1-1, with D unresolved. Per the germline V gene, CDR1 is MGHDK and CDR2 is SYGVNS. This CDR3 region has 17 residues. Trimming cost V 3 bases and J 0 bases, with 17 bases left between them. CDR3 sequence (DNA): TGTGCCAGCAGTGAGCAGTCTTCAGCTCTGATGAACACTGAAGCTTTCTTT. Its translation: CASSEQSSALMNTEAFF.

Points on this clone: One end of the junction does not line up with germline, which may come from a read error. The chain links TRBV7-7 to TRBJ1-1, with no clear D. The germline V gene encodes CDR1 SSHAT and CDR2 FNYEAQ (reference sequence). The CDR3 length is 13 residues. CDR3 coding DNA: TGTGCTAGCAGCCGGGGAGTGAACACTGAAGCTTTCTTT. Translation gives CASSRGVNTEAFF. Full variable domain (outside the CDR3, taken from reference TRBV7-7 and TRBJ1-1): GAGVSQSPRYKVTKRGQDVTLRCDPISSHATLYWYQQALGQGPEFLTYFNYEAQPDKSGLPSDRFSAERPEGSISTLTIQRTEQRDSAMYRCASSRGVNTEAFFGQGTRLTVV.

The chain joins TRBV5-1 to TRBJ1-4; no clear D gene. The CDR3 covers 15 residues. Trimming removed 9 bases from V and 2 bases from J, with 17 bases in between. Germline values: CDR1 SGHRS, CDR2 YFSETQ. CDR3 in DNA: TGCGCCACTTCGGTTATGGGCCGGACTAATGAAAAACTGTTTTTT. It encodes CATSVMGRTNEKLFF.

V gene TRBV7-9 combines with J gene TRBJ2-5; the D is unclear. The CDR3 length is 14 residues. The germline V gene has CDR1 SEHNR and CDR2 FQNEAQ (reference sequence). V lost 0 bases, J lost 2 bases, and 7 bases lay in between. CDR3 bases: TGTGCCAGCAGCTTAGCTTTTCAGCAAGAGACCCAGTACTTC. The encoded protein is CASSLAFQQETQYF.

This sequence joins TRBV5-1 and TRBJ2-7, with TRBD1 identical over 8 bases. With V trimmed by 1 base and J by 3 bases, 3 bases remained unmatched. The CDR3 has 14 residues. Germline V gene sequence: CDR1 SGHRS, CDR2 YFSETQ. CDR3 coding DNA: TGCGCCAGCAGCTTGTCAGGGGGCAGCTACGAGCAGTACTTC. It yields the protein CASSLSGGSYEQYF.

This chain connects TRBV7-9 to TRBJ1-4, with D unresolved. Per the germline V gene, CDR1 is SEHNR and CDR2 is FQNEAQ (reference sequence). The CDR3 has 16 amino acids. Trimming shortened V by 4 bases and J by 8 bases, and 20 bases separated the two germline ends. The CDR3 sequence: CASSSNPLGKGEKLFF. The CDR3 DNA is TGTGCCAGCAGCTCCAATCCCCTGGGCAAGGGAGAAAAACTGTTTTTT.

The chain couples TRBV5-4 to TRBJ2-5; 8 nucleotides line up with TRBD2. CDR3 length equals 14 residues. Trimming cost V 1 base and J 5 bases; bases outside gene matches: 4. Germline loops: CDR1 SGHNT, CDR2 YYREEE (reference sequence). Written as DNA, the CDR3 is TGTGCCAGCAGCTTGAGGTCGGGGGGGGAGACCCAGTACTTC. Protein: CASSLRSGGETQYF. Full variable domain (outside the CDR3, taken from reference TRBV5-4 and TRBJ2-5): ETGVTQSPTHLIKTRGQQVTLRCSSQSGHNTVSWYQQALGQGPQFIFQYYREEENGRGNFPPRFSGLQFPNYSSELNVNALELDDSALYLCASSLRSGGETQYFGPGTRLLVL.

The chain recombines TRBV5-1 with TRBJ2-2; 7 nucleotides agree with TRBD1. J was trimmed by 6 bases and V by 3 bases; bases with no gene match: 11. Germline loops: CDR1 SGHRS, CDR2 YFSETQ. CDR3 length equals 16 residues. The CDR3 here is CASSYVTGLKAGELFF. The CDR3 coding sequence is TGCGCCAGCAGCTACGTGACAGGGTTGAAGGCCGGGGAGCTGTTTTTT.

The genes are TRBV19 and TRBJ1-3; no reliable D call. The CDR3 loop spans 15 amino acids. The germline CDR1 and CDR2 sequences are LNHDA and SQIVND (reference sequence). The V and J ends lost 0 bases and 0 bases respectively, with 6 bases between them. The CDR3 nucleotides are TGTGCCAGTAGTATAGACAGGATCTCTGGAAACACCATATATTTT. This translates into CASSIDRISGNTIYF.

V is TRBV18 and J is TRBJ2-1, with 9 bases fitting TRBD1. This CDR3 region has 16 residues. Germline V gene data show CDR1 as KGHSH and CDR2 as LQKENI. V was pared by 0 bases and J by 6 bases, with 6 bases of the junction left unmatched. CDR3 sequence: CASSPPLDRGTNEQFF. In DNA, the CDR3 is TGTGCCAGCTCACCACCCCTAGACAGGGGGACCAATGAGCAGTTCTTC.

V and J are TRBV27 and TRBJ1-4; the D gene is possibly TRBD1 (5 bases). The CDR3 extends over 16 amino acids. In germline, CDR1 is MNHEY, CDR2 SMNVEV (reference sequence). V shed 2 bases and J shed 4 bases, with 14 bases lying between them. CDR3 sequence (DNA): TGTGCCAGCAGTTTAAAAGGGGACGGATTTAATGAAAAACTGTTTTTT. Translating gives CASSLKGDGFNEKLFF.

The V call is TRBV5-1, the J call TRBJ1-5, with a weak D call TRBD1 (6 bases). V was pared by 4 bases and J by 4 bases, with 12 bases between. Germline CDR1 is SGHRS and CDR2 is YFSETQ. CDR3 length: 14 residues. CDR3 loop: CASSTGQPNQPQHF. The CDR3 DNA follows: TGCGCCAGCAGCACTGGACAGCCAAATCAGCCCCAGCATTTT.

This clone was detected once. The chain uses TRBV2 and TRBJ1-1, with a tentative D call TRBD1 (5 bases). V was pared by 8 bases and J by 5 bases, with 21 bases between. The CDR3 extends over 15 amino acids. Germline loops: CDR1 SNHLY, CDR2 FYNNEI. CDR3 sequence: CASVELAPGGTEAFF. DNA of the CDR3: TGTGCCAGCGTGGAGCTGGCGCCGGGGGGAACTGAAGCTTTCTTT.

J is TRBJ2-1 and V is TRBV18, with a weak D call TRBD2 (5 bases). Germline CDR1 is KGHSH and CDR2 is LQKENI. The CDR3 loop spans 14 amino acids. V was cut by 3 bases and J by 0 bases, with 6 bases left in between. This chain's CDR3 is CASSPRASYNEQFF. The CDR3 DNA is TGTGCCAGCTCACCGAGGGCCTCCTACAATGAGCAGTTCTTC.

CDR3 sequence (DNA): TGTGCCAGCAGTTCGGGACAGATCACTGAAGCTTTCTTT. This gives the protein CASSSGQITEAFF. The chain uses TRBV6-5 and TRBJ1-1, with TRBD1 identical over 7 bases. CDR3 length: 13 amino acids. J was trimmed by 4 bases and V by 4 bases; bases with no gene match: 3. Germline CDR1 and CDR2: MNHEY and SVGAGI.

The CDR3 nucleotides are TGCGCCAGCAGCCGGACAGGGGTAGAGGAGCAGTACGTC. Its translation is CASSRTGVEEQYV. The chain is built from TRBV5-1 and TRBJ2-7; 9 nucleotides agree with TRBD1. This CDR3 has 13 amino acids. Per germline, CDR1 SGHRS and CDR2 YFSETQ. The junction had 6 bases not matched to a gene; V was cut back by 4 bases and J by 7 bases.

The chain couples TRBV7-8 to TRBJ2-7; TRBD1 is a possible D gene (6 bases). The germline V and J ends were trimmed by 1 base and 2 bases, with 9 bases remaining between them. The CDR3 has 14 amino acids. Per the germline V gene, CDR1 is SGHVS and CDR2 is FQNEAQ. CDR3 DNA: TGTGCCAGCAGCTTAGGAACAGGGACCTACGAGCAGTACGTC. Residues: CASSLGTGTYEQYV.

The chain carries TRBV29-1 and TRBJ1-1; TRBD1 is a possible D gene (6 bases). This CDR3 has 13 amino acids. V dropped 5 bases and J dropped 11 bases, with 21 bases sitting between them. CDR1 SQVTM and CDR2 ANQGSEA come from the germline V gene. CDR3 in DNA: TGCAGCGTTAGACAGGTTTCTAGTCGAGAGGCTTTCTTT. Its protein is CSVRQVSSREAFF.

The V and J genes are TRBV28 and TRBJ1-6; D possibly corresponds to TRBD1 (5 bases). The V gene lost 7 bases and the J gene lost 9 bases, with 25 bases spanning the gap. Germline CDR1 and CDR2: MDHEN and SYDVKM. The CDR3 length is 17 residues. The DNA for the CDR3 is TGTGCCAGCACCCCGACAGCGGGCGAGTTGGCTAGTTCACCCCTCCACTTT. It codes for CASTPTAGELASSPLHF.

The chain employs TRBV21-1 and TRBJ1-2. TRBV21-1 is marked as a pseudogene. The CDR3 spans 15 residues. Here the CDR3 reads CASSKLPGVNYGYTF. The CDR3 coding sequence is TGTGCCAGCAGCAAATTACCGGGGGTAAACTATGGCTACACCTTC.

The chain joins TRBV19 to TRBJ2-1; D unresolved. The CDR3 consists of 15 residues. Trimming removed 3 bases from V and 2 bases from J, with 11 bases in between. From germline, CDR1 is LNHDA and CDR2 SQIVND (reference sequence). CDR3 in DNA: TGTGCCAGTAGTATTGGACGGTTGACCTACAATGAGCAGTTCTTC. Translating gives CASSIGRLTYNEQFF.

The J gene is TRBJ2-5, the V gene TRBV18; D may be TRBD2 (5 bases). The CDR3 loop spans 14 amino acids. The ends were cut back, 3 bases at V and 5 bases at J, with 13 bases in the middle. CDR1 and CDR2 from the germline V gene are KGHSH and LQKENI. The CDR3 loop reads CASSPTNTGETQYF. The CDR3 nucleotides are TGTGCCAGCTCACCGACCAACACGGGGGAGACCCAGTACTTC.

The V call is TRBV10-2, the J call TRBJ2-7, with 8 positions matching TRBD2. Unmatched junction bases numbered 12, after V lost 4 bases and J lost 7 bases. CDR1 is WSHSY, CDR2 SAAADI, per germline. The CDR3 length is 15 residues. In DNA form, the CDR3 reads TGCGCCAGCAGTGCACGGGGGGGCTCATATCGGGAGCAGTACGTC. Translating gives CASSARGGSYREQYV.